The entry below describes one TCR beta chain. In this sample, this clonotype turned up many times. Which antigen it targets is not known. It has no much larger one-base neighbor in the sample; base qualities were not kept. Libraries of naive CD8 T cells were built from anywhere between roughly 17,000 and 1,100,000 sorted cells, with 10%, 30% or 50% of the purified RNA used. Naive CD8 T cells, defined as CD8+CD4-CCR7+CD45RA+, were FACS-sorted into RLT Plus buffer on a BD FACSAria II. To test detection sensitivity, Jurkat RNA equivalent to nine to ten TCR copies was spiked into samples of roughly 17,000-1,000,000 naive CD8 T cells. CD8 T cells were enriched using RosetteSep CD8+ T Cell Enrichment Cocktail and Ficoll-Paque, and the enriched cells then underwent ACK red cell lysis. The sample is drawn from a study of molecular identifiers for immune sequencing clone quantification (dated by TCRdb to the late 2010s). Looking at the study overall: For a replicate experiment, RNA from around 20,000 or 99,000 naive CD8 T cells was divided into five aliquots, of which four were sequenced. The study was a methods study using CD8 T cells to benchmark molecular-identifier clustering-based TCR repertoire sequencing (MIDCIRS) and TCR RNA copy counting.

The research as a whole found: Modeling gave about 3.2 recovered TCR RNA copies per cell versus approximately 10 by digital PCR, implying approximately 30% capture efficiency. When barcode sub-clustering was not used, chimeric consensus sequences inflated TCR diversity, with chimeras reaching as high as 47%. In CMV-specific effector cells, over 99% of molecules were held by clones above 20 RNA copies, whereas under 1% of molecules were held by such clones in naive cells. The naive libraries included spiked-in Jurkat TCR RNA (under eleven copies' worth), and this Jurkat TCR RNA is not part of the donor repertoire. Highly expanded clone sizes could be underestimated because identical TCR molecules may share a barcode. Spiked-in Jurkat TCR RNA equal to a single cell's worth was reported to be detectable even within 1,100,000 naive CD8 T cells.

The method behind the library was PCR. TCRdb shows the sequencer as Illumina HiSeq 4000. Bulk TCR libraries were generated as previously described, with the TCR primers listed in Table S5 used. Total RNA was purified with the Qiagen AllPrep DNA/RNA kit. Before any analysis, reads coming from multiple sequencing runs of the same library were combined into one pool. In the authors' own workflow: Reads were retained only if the reads had an exact TCR constant sequence, and the retained reads were trimmed to 150 nt and grouped according to their 12-nt molecular barcodes. Reads within each barcode group were sub-clustered using a 15% Levenshtein threshold, and quality-weighted consensus sequences were constructed for each RNA molecule. Non-functional sequences were filtered out, along with any lower-count sequence sitting one edit away from another sequence. Based on fitting two negative binomial distributions, any barcode sub-cluster with under 20% of the maximum read count was discarded. The public sequencing data were trimmed at Q25 with fastp and processed into clonotypes with MiXCR by TCRdb, which kept only in-frame beta chains. Each entry merges the rows of one CDR3 protein and shows their most common DNA and genes. The authors' filters were not applied to this entry. Here the sample has 9,500 to 15,000 distinct CDR3 sequences; around 18% occur a single time. Clones ranked in the top ten supply 1.3% to 1.5% of the sample.

The sample taken for sequencing was naive CD8+ T cells from blood, with Jurkat cell RNA spiked in. The cell subset or site label corresponds to: FACS-sorted CD8+CD4-CCR7+CD45RA+ naive T cells. This sequence originates from a human donor in good health. Some libraries in this study had Jurkat cell RNA spiked in.

The nucleotides read TGTGCCAGCAGTTTAACTAGCGACTACGAGCAGTACTTC. This codes for CASSLTSDYEQYF. The chain is assembled from TRBV27 and TRBJ2-7; 7 bases in between match TRBD2. CDR3 length: 13 amino acids, cysteine to phenylalanine. Only the CDR3 DNA stays, 39 bases, in frame from base 1. Clipping removes 2 bases from V and 3 bases from J, with 1 as the unmatched junction base count. The germline V gene (reference sequence) provides CDR1 MNHEY and CDR2 SMNVEV.